The following is a T cell receptor (beta chain) sequence with its context. Its antigen remains unidentified. This specimen belongs to a study of T cell responses to AZD1222 COVID-19 vaccine. The study, taken as a whole, reports: Targets within unmutated variant regions were reportedly found for nearly half of spike-specific TCRs. The donor group comprised mostly white British people and more females; the analysis possibly underestimated clonal diversity. The repertoires were collected only after the peak T cell response. Seropositive status at baseline applied to only six AZD1222 recipients.

Generated by immunoSEQ multiplex PCR, the TCRdb table keeps only in-frame clones and is missing some. The repertoire holds approximately 150,000 clones, with around nine tenths as singletons. V was clipped by 5 bases and J by 5 bases, with 10 bases between them. Germline-derived CDR1 and CDR2 are MNHEY and SVGAGI. This CDR3 has 13 amino acids. The chain employs TRBV6-5 and TRBJ1-5, with D possibly being TRBD1 (6 bases). This TCR was recovered from an adult who received the AZD1222 COVID-19 vaccine. The sample consisted of peripheral blood, taken 28 days after the second AZD1222 dose. CDR3 DNA: TGTGCCAGCAGTCGGACAGATGATCAGCCCCAGCATTTT. Protein product: CASSRTDDQPQHF.